Listed below are T cell receptor beta chains from one sample, sequenced in a study of Graves' ophthalmopathy and Graves' hyperthyroidism. TCRdb passed the multiplex PCR reads through MiXCR, listing each CDR3 protein once. The repertoire holds 500,000 to 600,000 distinct CDR3 sequences, with 39% as singletons. Specimen: peripheral blood or thyroid tissue (not recorded which). Source of these receptors: an adult man with Graves' hyperthyroidism. Each CDR3 is given with its conserved first and last residue. A D gene is named only where the DNA matches it firmly. Rows may omit the clone size; those that give it use once, few, many or a size class.

abundance: NA
j_gene: TRBJ1-2
d_gene: TRBD1
v_gene: TRBV12-3/TRBV12-4
CDR3nt: TGTGCCAGCAGTGGGGATTCTTACAGGGGCGAAACTGGCTACACCTTC
CDR3aa: CASSGDSYRGETGYTF

abundance: NA
j_gene: TRBJ2-7
d_gene: TRBD2
v_gene: TRBV7-8
CDR3nt: TGTGCCAGCAGCCGTAGCGGGGATGAAACCTACGAGCAGTACTTC
CDR3aa: CASSRSGDETYEQYF

abundance: NA
j_gene: TRBJ1-6
d_gene: NA
v_gene: TRBV7-8
CDR3nt: TGTGCCAGCAGTTTACACGGCGGGACCGCGGAAAATTCACCCCTCCACTTT
CDR3aa: CASSLHGGTAENSPLHF

abundance: once
j_gene: TRBJ2-2
d_gene: TRBD1
v_gene: TRBV2
CDR3nt: TGTGCCAGCAGCTCGGACAGGGGTATATCTGGGGAGCTGTTTTTT
CDR3aa: CASSSDRGISGELFF

abundance: NA
j_gene: TRBJ2-6
d_gene: TRBD2
v_gene: TRBV6-1
CDR3nt: TGTGCCAGCACCCCCATAGCGGGAGGGGTGGCTGGGGCCAACGTCCTGACTTTC
CDR3aa: CASTPIAGGVAGANVLTF

abundance: many
j_gene: TRBJ1-4
d_gene: NA
v_gene: TRBV12-3/TRBV12-4
CDR3nt: TGTGCCAGCAGTTTGAGGCAGGGCACGAGTGAAAAACTGTTTTTT
CDR3aa: CASSLRQGTSEKLFF

abundance: many
j_gene: TRBJ1-5
d_gene: NA
v_gene: TRBV19
CDR3nt: TGTGCCAGTAGTCCCGTCTTGACGGGCAATCAGCCCCAGCATTTT
CDR3aa: CASSPVLTGNQPQHF

abundance: many
j_gene: TRBJ2-5
d_gene: NA
v_gene: TRBV20-1
CDR3nt: TGCAGTGCTAGCGGGGGAAAACAAGAGACCCAGTACTTC
CDR3aa: CSASGGKQETQYF

abundance: many
j_gene: TRBJ2-7
d_gene: NA
v_gene: TRBV5-1
CDR3nt: TGCGCCAGCAGCTTGGCCGGGGGGACAGGAGCCTACGAGCAGTACTTC
CDR3aa: CASSLAGGTGAYEQYF

abundance: NA
j_gene: TRBJ2-7
d_gene: NA
v_gene: TRBV11-2
CDR3nt: TGTGCCAGCAGCCTTCCGAACTACGAGCAGTACTTC
CDR3aa: CASSLPNYEQYF

abundance: many
j_gene: TRBJ1-4
d_gene: NA
v_gene: TRBV25-1
CDR3nt: TGTGCCAGCAGTGTGGCCGTCTCTCTGGGTGAAAAACTGTTTTTT
CDR3aa: CASSVAVSLGEKLFF

abundance: NA
j_gene: TRBJ2-5
d_gene: TRBD2
v_gene: TRBV9
CDR3nt: TGTGCCAGCAGCTTGCCCCCGGGACTAGCGGGGACCGAAGAGACCCAGTACTTC
CDR3aa: CASSLPPGLAGTEETQYF

abundance: NA
j_gene: TRBJ2-7
d_gene: NA
v_gene: TRBV7-9
CDR3nt: TGTGCCAGCAGCTCGGGGGTCCCTAGCCCCTCCTACGAGCAGTACTTC
CDR3aa: CASSSGVPSPSYEQYF

abundance: NA
j_gene: TRBJ2-3
d_gene: TRBD1
v_gene: TRBV11-1
CDR3nt: TGTGCCAGCAGCTGGGACAGATACGTTGCAGATACGCAGTATTTT
CDR3aa: CASSWDRYVADTQYF

abundance: NA
j_gene: TRBJ2-7
d_gene: TRBD2
v_gene: TRBV10-3
CDR3nt: TGTGCCACAGGGAGGGAGGTCTACGAGCAGTACTTC
CDR3aa: CATGREVYEQYF

abundance: many
j_gene: TRBJ1-5
d_gene: TRBD1
v_gene: TRBV20-1
CDR3nt: TGCAGTGCTAGAGATGGGACAGGATATAGCAATCAGCCCCAGCATTTT
CDR3aa: CSARDGTGYSNQPQHF

abundance: once
j_gene: TRBJ1-2
d_gene: TRBD1
v_gene: TRBV10-3
CDR3nt: TGTGCCATCAGTGAGGAGGGGGCGGATGGAAACACCTTT
CDR3aa: CAISEEGADGNTF

abundance: once
j_gene: TRBJ1-6
d_gene: TRBD1
v_gene: TRBV6-5
CDR3nt: TGTGCCAGCAGTATCCACAGGGGGCGGAGATTGTCACCCCTCCGCTTT
CDR3aa: CASSIHRGRRLSPLRF

abundance: many
j_gene: TRBJ1-4
d_gene: TRBD1
v_gene: TRBV2
CDR3nt: TGTGCCAGCAGAATTTCCGGGACAGGAAAACTGTTTTTT
CDR3aa: CASRISGTGKLFF

abundance: few
j_gene: TRBJ1-3
d_gene: NA
v_gene: TRBV12-3/TRBV12-4
CDR3nt: TGTGCCAGCAGTAGGGGACTGAACTCTGGAAACACCATATATTTT
CDR3aa: CASSRGLNSGNTIYF

abundance: many
j_gene: TRBJ1-1
d_gene: TRBD1
v_gene: TRBV29-1
CDR3nt: TGCAGCGTTGCAACTAGACAGGGGCCATGGAACACTGAAGCTTTCTTT
CDR3aa: CSVATRQGPWNTEAFF

abundance: NA
j_gene: TRBJ1-5
d_gene: NA
v_gene: TRBV10-3
CDR3nt: TGTGCCATCAGTGAACTTGACCCATACGGCAATCAGCCCCAGCATTTT
CDR3aa: CAISELDPYGNQPQHF

abundance: NA
j_gene: TRBJ2-7
d_gene: TRBD1
v_gene: TRBV27
CDR3nt: TGTGCCAGCAGTTTGTCACAGGGGATGTACGAGCAGTACTTC
CDR3aa: CASSLSQGMYEQYF

abundance: many
j_gene: TRBJ1-2
d_gene: NA
v_gene: TRBV7-9
CDR3nt: TGTGCCAGCAGCTTAGGCCCCTCCACAGGGAACCATGGCTACACCTTC
CDR3aa: CASSLGPSTGNHGYTF

abundance: many
j_gene: TRBJ1-2
d_gene: NA
v_gene: TRBV29-1
CDR3nt: TGCAGCGTTGACCCGGGCCACTCCCTGCAAAACTATGGCTACACCTTC
CDR3aa: CSVDPGHSLQNYGYTF

abundance: many
j_gene: TRBJ1-5
d_gene: NA
v_gene: TRBV12-3/TRBV12-4
CDR3nt: TGTGCCAGCAGCGTCGGACGGACGTATAGCAATCAGCCCCAGCATTTT
CDR3aa: CASSVGRTYSNQPQHF

abundance: many
j_gene: TRBJ1-2
d_gene: NA
v_gene: TRBV6-1
CDR3nt: TGTGCCAGCAGTCCAGGGGTGGGGAGCTACACCTTC
CDR3aa: CASSPGVGSYTF

abundance: NA
j_gene: TRBJ2-2
d_gene: NA
v_gene: TRBV24-1
CDR3nt: TGTGCCACCGGGCCCTCGAACACCGGGGAGCTGTTTTTT
CDR3aa: CATGPSNTGELFF

abundance: few
j_gene: TRBJ1-1
d_gene: NA
v_gene: TRBV10-2
CDR3nt: TGTGCCAGCAGTTCAACAGAGGACAGCATACTCAGATTTATGAACACTGAAGCTTTCTTT
CDR3aa: CASSSTEDSILRFMNTEAFF

abundance: NA
j_gene: TRBJ1-5
d_gene: NA
v_gene: TRBV7-9
CDR3nt: TGTGCCAGCAGCTTCGGCGGGATGACTCAAAGGCCCCAGCATTTT
CDR3aa: CASSFGGMTQRPQHF

abundance: NA
j_gene: TRBJ2-5
d_gene: TRBD1
v_gene: TRBV19
CDR3nt: TGTGCCAGTAGTATGGGACAGACCCAAGAGACCCAGTACTTC
CDR3aa: CASSMGQTQETQYF

abundance: NA
j_gene: TRBJ2-5
d_gene: TRBD2
v_gene: TRBV5-1
CDR3nt: TGCGCCAGCATGGGAGGGTTTCGGGGCACAGAGACCCAGTACTTC
CDR3aa: CASMGGFRGTETQYF

abundance: NA
j_gene: TRBJ1-1
d_gene: NA
v_gene: TRBV19
CDR3nt: TGTGCCAGTAGTCCCGGACTATATGATGACACTGAAGCTTTCTTT
CDR3aa: CASSPGLYDDTEAFF

abundance: many
j_gene: TRBJ2-7
d_gene: TRBD2
v_gene: TRBV10-3
CDR3nt: TGTGCCATCAGTGGAAAGGGAGGGAGGGACGACGGGGAGCAGTACTTC
CDR3aa: CAISGKGGRDDGEQYF

abundance: many
j_gene: TRBJ1-1
d_gene: TRBD1
v_gene: TRBV20-1
CDR3nt: TGCAGTGCTTCTGACAGGGAGAACACTGAAGCTTTCTTT
CDR3aa: CSASDRENTEAFF

abundance: many
j_gene: TRBJ1-5
d_gene: TRBD1
v_gene: TRBV29-1
CDR3nt: TGCAGCGTCAAACAGGGGCCGGGCAATCAGCCCCAGCATTTT
CDR3aa: CSVKQGPGNQPQHF

abundance: NA
j_gene: TRBJ2-1
d_gene: TRBD1
v_gene: TRBV24-1
CDR3nt: TGTGCCACCAGTGACCCGGGACAGGGATACAATGAGCAGTTCTTC
CDR3aa: CATSDPGQGYNEQFF

abundance: NA
j_gene: TRBJ2-7
d_gene: TRBD1
v_gene: TRBV20-1
CDR3nt: TGCAGTGCTAGAGATGGACGGACAGGGGTCCACGAGCAGTACTTC
CDR3aa: CSARDGRTGVHEQYF

abundance: NA
j_gene: TRBJ2-7
d_gene: TRBD2
v_gene: TRBV20-1
CDR3nt: TGCAGTGCCCGGGAGCGGGAGCCCTCCCACGAGCAGTACTTC
CDR3aa: CSAREREPSHEQYF

abundance: many
j_gene: TRBJ1-2
d_gene: NA
v_gene: TRBV9
CDR3nt: TGTGCCAGCAGCGTAGGGCCGGGAACCACTAACTATGGCTACACCTTC
CDR3aa: CASSVGPGTTNYGYTF

abundance: few
j_gene: TRBJ2-7
d_gene: NA
v_gene: TRBV20-1
CDR3nt: TGCAGTGCTAGCCCAAGGGACGGTGGGTACGAGCAGTACTTC
CDR3aa: CSASPRDGGYEQYF

abundance: many
j_gene: TRBJ1-1
d_gene: TRBD1
v_gene: TRBV7-9
CDR3nt: TGTGCCAGCAGCCCACAGGGACAGCTGAACACTGAAGCTTTCTTT
CDR3aa: CASSPQGQLNTEAFF

abundance: many
j_gene: TRBJ2-7
d_gene: NA
v_gene: TRBV19
CDR3nt: TGTGCCAGTAGTAGACCCTCCGGGACATCCTACGAGCAGTACTTC
CDR3aa: CASSRPSGTSYEQYF

abundance: NA
j_gene: TRBJ1-1
d_gene: NA
v_gene: TRBV19
CDR3nt: TGTGCCAGTAGTATTGGATTTATCACTGAAGCTTTCTTT
CDR3aa: CASSIGFITEAFF

abundance: many
j_gene: TRBJ1-2
d_gene: NA
v_gene: TRBV7-8
CDR3nt: TGTGCCAGCAGCTTGGCAAGCCCTCCTAACTATGGCTACACCTTC
CDR3aa: CASSLASPPNYGYTF

abundance: many
j_gene: TRBJ1-6
d_gene: TRBD1
v_gene: TRBV20-1
CDR3nt: TGCAGTGCCCCACCCCCCGACAGGGGTAATTCACCCCTCCACTTT
CDR3aa: CSAPPPDRGNSPLHF

abundance: NA
j_gene: TRBJ2-5
d_gene: NA
v_gene: TRBV29-1
CDR3nt: TGCAGCTCGGCGCTCGAGACCCAGTACTTC
CDR3aa: CSSALETQYF

abundance: few
j_gene: TRBJ2-3
d_gene: TRBD1
v_gene: TRBV5-1
CDR3nt: TGCGCCAGCAGCCATGGAGGACAGGGCACAGATACGCAGTATTTT
CDR3aa: CASSHGGQGTDTQYF

abundance: NA
j_gene: TRBJ1-6
d_gene: TRBD1
v_gene: TRBV5-6
CDR3nt: TGTGCCAGCAGCTTAACAGGGGGCGGTAATTCACCCCTCCACTTT
CDR3aa: CASSLTGGGNSPLHF

abundance: many
j_gene: TRBJ1-2
d_gene: NA
v_gene: TRBV12-3/TRBV12-4
CDR3nt: TGTGCCAGCAGTTTCGGCTCCACAGGGTATGCTGGCTACACCTTC
CDR3aa: CASSFGSTGYAGYTF

abundance: many
j_gene: TRBJ1-1
d_gene: NA
v_gene: TRBV5-1
CDR3nt: TGCGCCAGCAGCTCAGGGGACACACCTGAAGCTTTCTTT
CDR3aa: CASSSGDTPEAFF

abundance: NA
j_gene: TRBJ1-4
d_gene: NA
v_gene: TRBV2
CDR3nt: TGTGCCAGCAGTGAAACGAGGCATGGTGAAAAACTGTTTTTT
CDR3aa: CASSETRHGEKLFF

abundance: NA
j_gene: TRBJ1-3
d_gene: TRBD1
v_gene: TRBV4-1
CDR3nt: TGCGCCAGCAGCCGTCAATCGGACAGGGCCGCAAGCTCTGGAAACACCATATATTTT
CDR3aa: CASSRQSDRAASSGNTIYF

abundance: NA
j_gene: TRBJ2-3
d_gene: NA
v_gene: TRBV7-8
CDR3nt: TGTGCCAGCAGCCGTACTTACCAGACGCAGACTAGTAGGGCGGGGGATACGCAGTATTTT
CDR3aa: CASSRTYQTQTSRAGDTQYF

abundance: many
j_gene: TRBJ2-7
d_gene: NA
v_gene: TRBV10-3
CDR3nt: TGTGCCATCAGGTCGGCAGCCACCTACGAGCAGTACTTC
CDR3aa: CAIRSAATYEQYF